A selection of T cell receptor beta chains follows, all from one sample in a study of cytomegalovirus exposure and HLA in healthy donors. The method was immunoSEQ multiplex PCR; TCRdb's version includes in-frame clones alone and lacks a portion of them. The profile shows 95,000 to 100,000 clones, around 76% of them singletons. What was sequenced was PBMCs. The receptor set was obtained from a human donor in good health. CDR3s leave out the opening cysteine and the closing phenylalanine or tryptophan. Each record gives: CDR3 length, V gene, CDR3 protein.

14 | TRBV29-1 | SVEPQRQGRFNEQF
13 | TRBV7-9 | ASSLVEQGNYGYT
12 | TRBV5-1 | ASSLGTGLETQY
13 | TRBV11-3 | ASSLTGLGTGELF
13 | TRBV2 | ASTGETLGGNTIY
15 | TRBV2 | ASSEQGAGSGANVLT
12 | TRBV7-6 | ASSQTGSGNTIY
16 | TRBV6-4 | ASSDLTSGGLSYNKQF
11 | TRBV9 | ASSVGGRGPQH
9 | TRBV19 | ASRIRYEAF
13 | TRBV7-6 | ASSPTGGNTGELF
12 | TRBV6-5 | ASRPTVSGNTIY
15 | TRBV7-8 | ASSPLRGRGSTDTQY
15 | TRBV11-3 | ASSLQDTPGANYGYT
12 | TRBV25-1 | ASSEAGPTEPQH
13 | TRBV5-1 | ASGTSGPSYNEQF
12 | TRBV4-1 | ASSHSGQGGGYT
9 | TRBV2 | ASSEEGAQY
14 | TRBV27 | ASSNSGRGSYNEQF
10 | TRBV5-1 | ASSQTSSEQY
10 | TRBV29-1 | SVELGRSGYT
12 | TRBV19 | ASSRRGGYNEQF
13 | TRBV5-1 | ASSLAQGLRDEQY
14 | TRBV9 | ASSVGLGQGNSPLH
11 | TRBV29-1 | SVAQPGNTEAF
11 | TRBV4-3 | ASSRAVNTEAF
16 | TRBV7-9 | SSSKKLAASSGANVLT
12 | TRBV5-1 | ASSLAHGAETQY
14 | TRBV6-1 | ASSEKQALIYNEQF
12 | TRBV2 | ASLSDRGRGGYT
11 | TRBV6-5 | ASSYLGDSPLH
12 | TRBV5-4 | ASSLEQGLDGYT
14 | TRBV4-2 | ASSASRQGLDTEAF
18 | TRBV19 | ASSMPGQGKFVKDDQPQH
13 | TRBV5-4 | ASSPPQGANTEAF
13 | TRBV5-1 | ASSSGGGGGSPLH
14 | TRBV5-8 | ASSFSSGFLSYEQY
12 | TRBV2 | ASSTRTGFREQY
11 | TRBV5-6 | ASSLRPAGGYT
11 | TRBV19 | ASTLSRLTEAF
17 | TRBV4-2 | ASSQFTGTSGVSSYEQY
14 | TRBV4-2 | ASSQGTSGGVETQY
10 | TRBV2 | ASRGPSYEQY
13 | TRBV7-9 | ASSFRSQTQETQY
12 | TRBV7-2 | ASSFKAGDQPQH
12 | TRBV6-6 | ASSPLTAGTEAF
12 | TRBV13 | ASSLGSMNTEAF
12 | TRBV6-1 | ASSSGVLLYEQF
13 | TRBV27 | ASKEGLGGSYEQY
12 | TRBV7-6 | ASSLKEYTGELF
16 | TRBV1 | TSSRVTGLTEIADTQY
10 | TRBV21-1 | ASSLSGETQY
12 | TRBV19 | ASSKDRAPGELF
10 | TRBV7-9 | ASSPTGDGYT
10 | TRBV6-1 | ASVSFDYGYT
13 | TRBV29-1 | SVDVAGRVNTEAF
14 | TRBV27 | ASSSGRDRGQYGQY
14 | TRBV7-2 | ASSGGLAGVTGELF
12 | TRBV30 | AWSGDSSNYGYT